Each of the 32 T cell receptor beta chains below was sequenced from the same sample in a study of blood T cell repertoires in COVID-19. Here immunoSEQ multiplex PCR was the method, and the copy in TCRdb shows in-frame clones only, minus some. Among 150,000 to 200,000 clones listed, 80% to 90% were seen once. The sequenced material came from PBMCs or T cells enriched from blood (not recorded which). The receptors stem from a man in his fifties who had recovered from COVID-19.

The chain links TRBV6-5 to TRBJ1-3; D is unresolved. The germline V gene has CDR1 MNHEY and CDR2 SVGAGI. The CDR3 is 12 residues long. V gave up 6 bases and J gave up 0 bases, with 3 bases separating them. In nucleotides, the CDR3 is TGTGCCAGCAGGAGCTCTGGAAACACCATATATTTT. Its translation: CASRSSGNTIYF.

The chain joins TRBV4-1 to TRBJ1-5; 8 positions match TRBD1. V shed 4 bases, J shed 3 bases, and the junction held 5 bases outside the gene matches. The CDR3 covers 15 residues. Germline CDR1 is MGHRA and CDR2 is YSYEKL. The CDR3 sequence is CASSLDRGVNQPQHF. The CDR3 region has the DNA TGCGCCAGCAGCCTTGACAGGGGTGTCAATCAGCCCCAGCATTTT.

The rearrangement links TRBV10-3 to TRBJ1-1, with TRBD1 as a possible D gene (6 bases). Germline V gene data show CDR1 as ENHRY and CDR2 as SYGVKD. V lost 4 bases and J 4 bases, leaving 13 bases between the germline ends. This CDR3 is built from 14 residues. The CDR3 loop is CAISARGPSTEAFF. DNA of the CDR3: TGTGCCATCAGTGCCAGGGGCCCTTCCACTGAAGCTTTCTTT.

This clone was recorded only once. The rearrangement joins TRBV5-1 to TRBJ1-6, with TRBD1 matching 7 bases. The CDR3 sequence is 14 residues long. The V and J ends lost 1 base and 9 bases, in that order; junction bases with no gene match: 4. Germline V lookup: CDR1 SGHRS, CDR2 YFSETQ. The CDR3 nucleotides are TGCGCCAGCAGCTTGTCAGGGGGAGGTTCACCCCTCCACTTT. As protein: CASSLSGGGSPLHF.

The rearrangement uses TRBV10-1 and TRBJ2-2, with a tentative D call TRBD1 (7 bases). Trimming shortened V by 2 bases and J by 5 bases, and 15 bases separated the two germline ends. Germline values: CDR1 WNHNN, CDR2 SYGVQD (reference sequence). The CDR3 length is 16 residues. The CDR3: CASSETRPGGTGELFF. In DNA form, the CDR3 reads TGCGCCAGCAGTGAGACCCGACCAGGGGGGACCGGGGAGCTGTTTTTT.

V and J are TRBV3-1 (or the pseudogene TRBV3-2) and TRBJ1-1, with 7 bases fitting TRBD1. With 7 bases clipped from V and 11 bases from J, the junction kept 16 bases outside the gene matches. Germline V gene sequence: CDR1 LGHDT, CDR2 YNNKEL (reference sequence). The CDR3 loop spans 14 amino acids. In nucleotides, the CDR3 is TGTGCCAGCACCAATAGGGGTCAGGGGGGCGAGGCTTTCTTT. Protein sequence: CASTNRGQGGEAFF.

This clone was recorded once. The CDR3 loop reads CASSPDLGNEKLFF. In DNA, the CDR3 is TGTGCCAGCTCACCGGACTTGGGAAATGAAAAACTGTTTTTT. The V and J genes are TRBV18 and TRBJ1-4, with D unclear. Germline CDR1 is KGHSH and CDR2 is LQKENI. The V gene lost 3 bases and the J gene lost 5 bases, with 10 bases spanning the gap. The CDR3 length is 14 residues.

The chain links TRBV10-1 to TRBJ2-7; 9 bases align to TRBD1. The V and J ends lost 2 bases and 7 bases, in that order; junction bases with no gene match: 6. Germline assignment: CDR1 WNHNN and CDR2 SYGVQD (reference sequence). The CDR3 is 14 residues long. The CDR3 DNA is TGCGCCAGCAGTGAGGGACAGGGGCTGGGGGAGCAGTACTTC. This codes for CASSEGQGLGEQYF.

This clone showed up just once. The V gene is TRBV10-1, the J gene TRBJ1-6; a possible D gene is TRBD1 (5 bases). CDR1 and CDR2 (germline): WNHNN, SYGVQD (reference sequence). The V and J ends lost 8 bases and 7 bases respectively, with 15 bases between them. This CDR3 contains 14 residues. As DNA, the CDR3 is TGCGCCAGCTCGGGGGGTCTAGGGAATTCACCCCTCCACTTT. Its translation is CASSGGLGNSPLHF.

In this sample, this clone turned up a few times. The CDR3 loop is CASKTGSYEQYF. CDR3 DNA: TGTGCCAGTAAGACAGGGAGCTACGAGCAGTACTTC. V usage is TRBV19 and J usage is TRBJ2-7; 7 nucleotides line up with TRBD1. CDR3 size: 12 residues. V trimming: 7 bases; J trimming: 3 bases; junction bases outside the gene matches: 3. CDR1 is LNHDA and CDR2 is SQIVND in the germline V gene (reference sequence).

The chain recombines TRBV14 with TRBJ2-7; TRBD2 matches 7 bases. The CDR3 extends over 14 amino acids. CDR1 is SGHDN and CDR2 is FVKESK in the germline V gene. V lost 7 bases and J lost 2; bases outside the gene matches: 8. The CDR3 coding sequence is TGTGCCAGCACCCCAAGGACTAGAACCTACGAGCAGTACTTC. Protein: CASTPRTRTYEQYF.

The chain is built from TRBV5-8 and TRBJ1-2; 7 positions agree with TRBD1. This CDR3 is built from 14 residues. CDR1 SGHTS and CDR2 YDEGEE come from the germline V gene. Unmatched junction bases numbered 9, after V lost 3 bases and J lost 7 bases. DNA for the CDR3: TGTGCCAGCAGCTATCCCGCGACAGGGTTTGGCTACACCTTC. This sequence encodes CASSYPATGFGYTF. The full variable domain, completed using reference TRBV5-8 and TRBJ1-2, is EAGVTQSPTHLIKTRGQQATLRCSPISGHTSVYWYQQALGLGLQFLLWYDEGEERNRGNFPPRFSGRQFPNYSSELNVNALELEDSALYLCASSYPATGFGYTFGSGTRLTVV.

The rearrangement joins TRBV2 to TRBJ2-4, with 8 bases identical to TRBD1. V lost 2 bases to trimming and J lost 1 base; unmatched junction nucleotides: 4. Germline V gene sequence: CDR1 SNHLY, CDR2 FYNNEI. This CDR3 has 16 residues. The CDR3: CASSEWDRTAKNIQYF. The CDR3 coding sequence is TGTGCCAGCAGTGAATGGGACAGGACGGCCAAAAACATTCAGTACTTC. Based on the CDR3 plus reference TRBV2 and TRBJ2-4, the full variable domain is EPEVTQTPSHQVTQMGQEVILRCVPISNHLYFYWYRQILGQKVEFLVSFYNNEISEKSEIFDDQFSVERPDGSNFTLKIRSTKLEDSAMYFCASSEWDRTAKNIQYFGAGTRLSVL.

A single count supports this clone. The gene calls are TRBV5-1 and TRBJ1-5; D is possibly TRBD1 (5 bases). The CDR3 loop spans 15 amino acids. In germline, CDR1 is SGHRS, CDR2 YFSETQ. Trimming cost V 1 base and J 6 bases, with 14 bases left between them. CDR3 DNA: TGCGCCAGCAGCTTGTCCGGGGGAGAGGGTCAGCCCCAGCATTTT. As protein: CASSLSGGEGQPQHF. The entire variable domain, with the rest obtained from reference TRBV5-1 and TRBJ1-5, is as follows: KAGVTQTPRYLIKTRGQQVTLSCSPISGHRSVSWYQQTPGQGLQFLFEYFSETQRNKGNFPGRFSGRQFSNSRSEMNVSTLELGDSALYLCASSLSGGEGQPQHFGDGTRLSIL.

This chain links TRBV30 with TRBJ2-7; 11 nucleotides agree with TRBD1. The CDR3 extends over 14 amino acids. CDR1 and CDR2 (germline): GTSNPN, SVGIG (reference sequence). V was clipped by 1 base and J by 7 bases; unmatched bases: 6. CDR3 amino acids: CAWSEGGTGGEQYF. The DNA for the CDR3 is TGTGCCTGGAGTGAGGGGGGGACAGGGGGTGAGCAGTACTTC.

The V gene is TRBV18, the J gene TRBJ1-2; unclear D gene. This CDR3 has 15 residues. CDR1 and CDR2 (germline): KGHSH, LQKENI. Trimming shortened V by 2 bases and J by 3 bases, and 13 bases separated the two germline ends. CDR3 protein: CASSPVSIDYYGYTF. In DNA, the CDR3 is TGTGCCAGCTCACCAGTCTCCATAGATTACTATGGCTACACCTTC.

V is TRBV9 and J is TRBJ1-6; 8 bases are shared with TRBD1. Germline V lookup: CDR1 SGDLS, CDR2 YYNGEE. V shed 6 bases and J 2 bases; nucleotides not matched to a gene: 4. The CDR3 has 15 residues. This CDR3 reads CASTSTGAYNSPLHF. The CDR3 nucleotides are TGTGCCAGCACTTCGACAGGGGCCTATAATTCACCCCTCCACTTT.

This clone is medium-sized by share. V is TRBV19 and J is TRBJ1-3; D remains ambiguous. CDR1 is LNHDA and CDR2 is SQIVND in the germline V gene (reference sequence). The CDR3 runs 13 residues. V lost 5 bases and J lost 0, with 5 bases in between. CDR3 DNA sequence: TGTGCCAGTAGTGAGGTCTCTGGAAACACCATATATTTT. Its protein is CASSEVSGNTIYF.

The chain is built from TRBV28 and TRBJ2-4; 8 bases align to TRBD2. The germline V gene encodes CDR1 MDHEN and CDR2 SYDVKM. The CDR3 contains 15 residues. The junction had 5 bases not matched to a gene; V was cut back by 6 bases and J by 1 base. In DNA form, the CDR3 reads TGTGCCAGCAGAAGCGGGGGAGGGGCCAAAAACATTCAGTACTTC. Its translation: CASRSGGGAKNIQYF.

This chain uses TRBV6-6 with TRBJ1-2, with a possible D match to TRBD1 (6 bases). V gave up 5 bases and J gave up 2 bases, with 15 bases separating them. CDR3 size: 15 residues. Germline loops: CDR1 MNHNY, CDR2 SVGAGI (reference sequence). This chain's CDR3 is CASSRQVQGNYGYTF. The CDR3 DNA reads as TGTGCCAGCAGTCGACAGGTACAAGGCAACTATGGCTACACCTTC.

The CDR3 loop is CASSLLAGGGNEQFF. The CDR3 coding sequence is TGCGCCAGCAGCTTACTAGCGGGGGGAGGTAATGAGCAGTTCTTC. V gene TRBV5-1 combines with J gene TRBJ2-1, with TRBD2 matching 12 bases. This CDR3 has 15 residues. Losses at the gene ends were 2 bases for V and 7 bases for J; bases not matched to a gene: 4. Germline loops: CDR1 SGHRS, CDR2 YFSETQ.

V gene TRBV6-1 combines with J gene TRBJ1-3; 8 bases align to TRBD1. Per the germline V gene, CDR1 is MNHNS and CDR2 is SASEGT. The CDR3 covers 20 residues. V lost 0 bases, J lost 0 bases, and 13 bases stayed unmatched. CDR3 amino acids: CASSEAVIGTGGLSGNTIYF. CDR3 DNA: TGTGCCAGCAGTGAAGCTGTTATCGGGACAGGCGGACTCTCTGGAAACACCATATATTTT.

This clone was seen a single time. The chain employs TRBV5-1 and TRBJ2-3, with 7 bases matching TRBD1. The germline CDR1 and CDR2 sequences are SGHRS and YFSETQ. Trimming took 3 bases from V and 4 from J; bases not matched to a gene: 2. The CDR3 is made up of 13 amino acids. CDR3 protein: CASSSTGADTQYF. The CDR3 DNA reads TGCGCCAGCAGCTCAACAGGGGCAGATACGCAGTATTTT.

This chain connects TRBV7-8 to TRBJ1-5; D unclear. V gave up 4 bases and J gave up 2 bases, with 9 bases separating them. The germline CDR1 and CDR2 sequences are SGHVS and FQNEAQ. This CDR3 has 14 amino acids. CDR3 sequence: CASSSNRGNQPQHF. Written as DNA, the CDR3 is TGTGCCAGCAGCTCGAATCGGGGCAATCAGCCCCAGCATTTT.

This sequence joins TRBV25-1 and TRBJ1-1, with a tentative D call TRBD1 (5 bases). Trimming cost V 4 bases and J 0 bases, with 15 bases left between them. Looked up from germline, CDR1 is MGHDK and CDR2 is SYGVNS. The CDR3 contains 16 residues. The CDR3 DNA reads TGTGCCAGCAGTGCGGGGGGTACTATCATGAACACTGAAGCTTTCTTT. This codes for CASSAGGTIMNTEAFF.

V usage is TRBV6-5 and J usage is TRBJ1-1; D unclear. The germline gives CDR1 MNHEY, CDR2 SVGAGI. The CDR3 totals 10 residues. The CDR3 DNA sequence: TGTGCGTCGCGGAACACTGAAGCTTTCTTT. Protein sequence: CASRNTEAFF.

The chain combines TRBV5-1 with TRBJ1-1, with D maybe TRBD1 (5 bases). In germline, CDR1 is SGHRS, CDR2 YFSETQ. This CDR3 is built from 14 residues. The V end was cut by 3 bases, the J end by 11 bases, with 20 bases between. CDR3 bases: TGCGCCAGCAGCTCTTTCGCGAGTCAGGGTAGTGCTTTCTTT. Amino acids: CASSSFASQGSAFF.

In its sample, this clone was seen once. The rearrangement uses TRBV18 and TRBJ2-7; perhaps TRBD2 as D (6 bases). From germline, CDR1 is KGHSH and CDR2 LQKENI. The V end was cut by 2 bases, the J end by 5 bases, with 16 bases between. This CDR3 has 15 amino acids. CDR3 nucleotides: TGTGCCAGCTCACCATCGGGGACTTCCTTCAACGAGCAGTACTTC. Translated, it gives CASSPSGTSFNEQYF.

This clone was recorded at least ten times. CDR3 sequence reads: CASLPRVSTGELFF. Written as DNA, the CDR3 is TGTGCCAGTCTCCCCAGGGTGAGCACCGGGGAGCTGTTTTTT. The J gene is TRBJ2-2, the V gene TRBV19; TRBD1 might be the D (5 bases). V was shortened by 8 bases and J by 4 bases, with 14 bases between the two germline ends. Germline V lookup: CDR1 LNHDA, CDR2 SQIVND (reference sequence). There are 14 residues in the CDR3.

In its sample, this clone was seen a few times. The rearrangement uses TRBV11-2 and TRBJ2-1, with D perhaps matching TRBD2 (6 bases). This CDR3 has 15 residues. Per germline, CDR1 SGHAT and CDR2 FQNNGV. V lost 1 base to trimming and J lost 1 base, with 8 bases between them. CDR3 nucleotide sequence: TGTGCCAGCAGCTTAGTAGCGGAGTCCTACAATGAGCAGTTCTTC. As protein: CASSLVAESYNEQFF.

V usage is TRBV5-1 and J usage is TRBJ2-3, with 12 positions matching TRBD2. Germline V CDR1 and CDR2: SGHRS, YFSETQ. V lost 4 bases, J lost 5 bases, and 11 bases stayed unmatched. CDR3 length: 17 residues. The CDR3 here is CASSQGLAGYARDTQYF. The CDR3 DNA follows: TGCGCCAGCAGCCAAGGACTAGCGGGGTACGCACGAGATACGCAGTATTTT.

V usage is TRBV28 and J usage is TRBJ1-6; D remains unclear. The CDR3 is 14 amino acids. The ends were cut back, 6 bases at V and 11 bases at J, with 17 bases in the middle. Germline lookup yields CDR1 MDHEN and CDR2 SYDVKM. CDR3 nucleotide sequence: TGTGCCAGCAGCCCTCCGCGGGCGGCGACACCCCTCCACTTT. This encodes CASSPPRAATPLHF.